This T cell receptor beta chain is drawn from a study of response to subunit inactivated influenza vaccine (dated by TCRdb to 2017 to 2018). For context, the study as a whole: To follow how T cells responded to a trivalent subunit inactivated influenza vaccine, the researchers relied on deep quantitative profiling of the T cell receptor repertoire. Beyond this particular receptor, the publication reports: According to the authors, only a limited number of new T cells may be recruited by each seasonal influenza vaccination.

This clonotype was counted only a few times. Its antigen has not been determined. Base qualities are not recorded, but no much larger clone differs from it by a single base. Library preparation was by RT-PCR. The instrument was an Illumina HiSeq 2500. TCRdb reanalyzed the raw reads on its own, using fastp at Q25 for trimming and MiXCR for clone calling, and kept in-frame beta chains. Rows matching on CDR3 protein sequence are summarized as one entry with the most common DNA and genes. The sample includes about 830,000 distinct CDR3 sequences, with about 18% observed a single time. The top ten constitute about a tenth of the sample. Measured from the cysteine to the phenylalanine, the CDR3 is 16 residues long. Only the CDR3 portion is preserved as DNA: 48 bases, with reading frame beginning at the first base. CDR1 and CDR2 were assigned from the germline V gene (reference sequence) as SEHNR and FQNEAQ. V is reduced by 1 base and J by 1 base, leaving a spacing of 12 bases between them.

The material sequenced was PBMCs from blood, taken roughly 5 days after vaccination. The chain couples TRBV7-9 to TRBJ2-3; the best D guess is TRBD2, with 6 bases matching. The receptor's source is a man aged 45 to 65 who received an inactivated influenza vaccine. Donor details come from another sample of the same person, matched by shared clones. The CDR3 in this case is CASSLVRGGRTDTQYF. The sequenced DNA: TGTGCCAGCAGCTTAGTGCGGGGAGGTCGCACAGATACGCAGTATTTT.